This TCR beta chain emerged from a study of shared clonotypes between healthy human individuals (dated by TCRdb to about 2020). Context from the whole study: The cohort comprised two women and a few men aged 18 to 49 years. To estimate repertoire size and how much clonotypes are shared between individuals, the study performed deep sequencing of blood TCR repertoires from a few healthy adults. To increase sequencing depth and limit assay-specific biases, different laboratories used diverse techniques to prepare libraries and sequence TCR repertoires. Leukapheresis yielded between about 0.9 and 10 billion PBMCs per donor.

Using the deep immunoSEQ assay, TCR CDR3 regions were amplified from genomic DNA by multiplex PCR. For each cell subset, the extracted genomic DNA was distributed evenly across all wells of several immunoSEQ 96-well plates, and each plate served as one replicate. Each replicate PCR for unsorted PBMC received about 0.3 ug genomic DNA, equal to 25,000 to 35,000 T cell genomes. Unsorted PBMC genomic DNA was sequenced across ten immunoSEQ deep assay plates. Purified libraries were measured with a Qubit 3.0 fluorometer, size-checked on a Bioanalyzer 2100, and measured again with the KAPA Library Quantification kit. Each immunoSEQ 96-well plate was sequenced on its own single-read 150-cycle Illumina NextSeq 550 flow cell. The authors processed their data as follows. Because the immunoSEQ output held only junctional sequences and lacked quality scores, the filtering could not match the filtering applied to full-length reads. To assign V/J genes and CDR3, sequences were annotated using PyIR, a Python wrapper for IgBLAST v1.9, with IMGT germline references. Any read was removed if the V/J assignment was weak (E-value above 1e-6), the CDR3 was missing, or the read contained stop codons, out-of-frame junctions, or ambiguous translated residues. V3J clonotypes were defined by identical inferred V gene, J gene, and CDR3 amino acid sequence. The percentage overlap between two repertoires was calculated by dividing the number of shared unique clonotypes by the size of the smaller repertoire. Repertoire richness was assessed with RTK rarefaction, the Chao1 estimator, and Recon v2.1 estimates of unobserved clonotypes. TCRdb took over this immuneACCESS table, retaining in-frame rearrangements with V and J assigned. Such tables are incomplete; in checked studies, under half of the missing clones stem from an unresolved V gene, and the remainder is unexplained. That table furnishes V, J and clone size, whereas the DNA furnished D and trimming. The sample contains 450,000 to 500,000 clones, roughly 80% of them found a single time. The ten largest account for more than 9.5% of the sample.

Donors were healthy HIV-negative adults with no recently reported acute infections or vaccinations. All donors were Caucasian adults living in Nashville, Tennessee, USA. For unsorted samples, roughly 90 million PBMCs were counted, and genomic DNA was extracted using the QIAamp DNA Blood Mini kit. After blood collection by leukapheresis, PBMCs were isolated using Ficoll-Histopaque density gradient centrifugation and then cryopreserved in the vapor phase of liquid nitrogen. Counted from cysteine to phenylalanine, this CDR3 has 14 amino acids. Only the CDR3 part of the read is kept: 42 bases, read in frame from the first base. The germline V gene specifies MNHEY as CDR1 and SVGAGI as CDR2. A distance of 15 bases separates the germline ends of V and J, which lose 8 bases and 2 bases respectively. Notes on this clone: It lacks a known antigen. Base qualities are not at hand, and no much larger clone is one base apart.

Points the paper makes about the study in general: Pairwise subsampling indicated that sequencing depth was expected to affect the degree of clonotype sharing among donors. Because the study included only a small number of donors, the genetic and exposure-history diversity represented was limited. Sampling was restricted to blood, and TCR repertoires in tissues likely differ from the TCR repertoires found in blood.

Sequenced material: PBMCs. The sequence derives from a woman aged 40 to 50 in good health. Some clones in this sample may be carry-over from other donors' samples. Recombination linked TRBV6-5 to TRBJ2-5; the D gene is perhaps TRBD1, from 6 matching bases. The CDR3 has the sequence CASSEGVAQETQYF. In nucleotide form, the sequence is TGTGCCAGCTCTGAGGGGGTCGCTCAAGAGACCCAGTACTTC.